The source of this TCR beta chain is a study of T cells in Graves' hyperthyroidism and ophthalmopathy. Findings of the study overall: Stable hyperthyroidism was separated from ophthalmopathy by a model based on 13 V-J features.

Researchers took RNA transcripts and amplified the TCR beta CDR3 regions from them. TCR CDR3 regions were first amplified by RT-PCR with HTBI primers. Via MiXCR, TCRdb re-called the multiplex PCR reads, giving one row per CDR3 protein. The data show some 420,000 distinct CDR3 sequences, approximately 15% seen once. Germline V CDR1 and CDR2: SGHVS, FQNEAQ. V shed 6 bases, J shed 2 bases, and the junction held 14 bases outside the gene matches. There are 18 residues in the CDR3. Across 18 months, stable Graves' hyperthyroidism was marked by no progression to ophthalmopathy. Pregnant or lactating patients were excluded, as were those with uncontrolled infection or other autoimmune disease. Orbital computed tomography and thyroid ultrasound, together with serum TRAb and thyroxine and clinical symptoms, were used for diagnoses. This clonotype showed up just a few times. The antigen is undetermined.

The sequence derives from a woman between 18 and 30 years old with Graves' hyperthyroidism. The sequenced material came from blood. The chain uses TRBV7-8 and TRBJ2-7; 12 positions agree with TRBD1. The CDR3 sequence: CASSSSDAGTGGPYEQYF. CDR3 in DNA: TGTGCCAGCAGTTCCTCAGATGCCGGGACAGGGGGCCCCTACGAGCAGTACTTC.